Ten or more counts support the clone carrying this TCR beta chain. These data originate in a study of early T cells in non-severe SARS-CoV-2 infection. V shed 0 bases, J shed 3 bases, and the junction held 7 bases outside the gene matches. The CDR3 is made up of 17 amino acids. CDR1 and CDR2 from the germline V gene are MNHEY and SMNVEV (reference sequence). Tagging with unique molecular identifiers was applied to individual cDNA molecules. Each CDR3 protein is one row after TCRdb ran MiXCR on the 5' RACE reads. The table lists around 45,000 distinct CDR3 sequences, 4% of them singletons, with roughly 3% in the top ten.

This TCR was sampled from an adult who was a healthcare worker with PCR-confirmed SARS-CoV-2 infection or an uninfected control (not recorded which). V is TRBV27 and J is TRBJ2-7, with 11 bases fitting TRBD1. The sequencing sample was made of whole blood. The CDR3 is CASSLSYRTGGSYEQYF. The CDR3 nucleotides are TGTGCCAGCAGTTTATCCTACAGGACAGGGGGCAGCTACGAGCAGTACTTC.